These 17 T cell receptor beta chains were all obtained from the same sample, sequenced in a study of T cells in Graves' hyperthyroidism and ophthalmopathy. It was RNA transcripts that yielded the amplified TCR beta CDR3 regions. During a first-round RT-PCR of the TCR CDR3, the HTBI primer set was used. TCRdb called the multiplex PCR reads again in MiXCR, with one record for every CDR3 protein. The table lists approximately 360,000 distinct CDR3 sequences, 15% to 19% of them singletons, with around 30% in the top ten. Sequencing was done on a sample of blood. Receptors originate from a woman aged 18 to 35 with Graves' hyperthyroidism that later progressed to Graves' ophthalmopathy.

This clonotype was recorded many times. This CDR3 is CASSPGQGGPETQYF. CDR3 DNA sequence: TGTGCCAGCAGCCCGGGACAGGGGGGTCCAGAGACCCAGTACTTC. The V call is TRBV7-9, the J call TRBJ2-5; 11 positions match TRBD1. CDR1 and CDR2 from the germline V gene are SEHNR and FQNEAQ (reference sequence). The CDR3 is made up of 15 amino acids. V lost 5 bases, J lost 4 bases, and 6 bases stayed unmatched.

This clonotype showed up many times. V is TRBV5-1 and J is TRBJ2-1, with 11 bases that match TRBD2. V dropped 5 bases and J dropped 4; count of bases not matched to a gene: 5. The CDR3 loop spans 15 amino acids. Germline CDR1 reads SGHRS; CDR2 reads YFSETQ. Written as DNA, the CDR3 is TGCGCCAGCAGTCAGGGACTAGCGGAGTACAATGAGCAGTTCTTC. This sequence encodes CASSQGLAEYNEQFF.

By proportion, this clonotype is medium-sized. The chain couples TRBV28 to TRBJ1-2, with TRBD1 as a possible D gene (6 bases). The germline V gene encodes CDR1 MDHEN and CDR2 SYDVKM. V lost 6 bases, J lost 8 bases, and 19 bases lay in between. This CDR3 spans 14 amino acids. The CDR3 region is CASSLRGIERGYTF. The CDR3 nucleotides are TGTGCCAGCAGCCTGAGGGGGATAGAGCGGGGCTACACCTTC.

This clonotype occurred many times. The chain carries TRBV7-3 and TRBJ2-7, with 8 bases matching TRBD2. Looked up from germline, CDR1 is SGHTA and CDR2 is FQGTGA. Trimming cost V 1 base and J 2 bases; bases outside gene matches: 4. The CDR3 consists of 15 residues. The CDR3 DNA sequence: TGTGCCAGCAGCTTAAACGGGAGGGGGGCCTACGAGCAGTACTTC. Protein: CASSLNGRGAYEQYF.

This clonotype was observed many times. The CDR3 protein is CALEDKNTYNEQFF. The CDR3 DNA is TGTGCCCTCGAGGACAAAAACACATACAATGAGCAGTTCTTC. The chain recombines TRBV28 with TRBJ2-1, with D possibly TRBD1 on 5 matching bases. V lost 11 bases, J lost 4 bases, and 18 bases lay in between. The CDR3 consists of 14 residues. Germline V gene lookup returns CDR1 MDHEN and CDR2 SYDVKM.

This clonotype was picked up many times. The rearrangement links TRBV6-1 to TRBJ2-7, with D hard to call. The germline CDR1 and CDR2 sequences are MNHNS and SASEGT. The CDR3 has 14 amino acids. The V and J ends lost 4 bases and 0 bases respectively, with 10 bases between them. The CDR3 nucleotides are TGTGCCAGCAGTGCAGACCTGAGCTCCTACGAGCAGTACTTC. It translates to CASSADLSSYEQYF.

This clonotype was seen ten or more times. The V gene is TRBV6-2 or TRBV6-3, the J gene TRBJ1-1; 8 bases align to TRBD1. The V gene's germline CDR1 is MNHEY and CDR2 SVGEGT. This CDR3 comprises 11 residues. V shed 10 bases, J shed 6 bases, and the junction held 4 bases outside the gene matches. CDR3 residues: CATGQGAEAFF. The CDR3, as DNA: TGTGCCACCGGACAGGGCGCTGAAGCTTTCTTT.

The chain recombines TRBV9 with TRBJ1-6; D remains ambiguous. V shed 0 bases and J shed 10 bases, with 8 bases lying between them. The CDR3 is made up of 13 amino acids. Germline V gene lookup returns CDR1 SGDLS and CDR2 YYNGEE. The CDR3: CASSVALDSPLHF. Written as DNA, the CDR3 is TGTGCCAGCAGCGTAGCCCTGGACTCACCCCTCCACTTT.

The sample holds many counts of this clonotype. The V call is TRBV20-1, the J call TRBJ2-5; D is perhaps TRBD2 (5 bases). The CDR3 runs to 12 residues. Germline lookup yields CDR1 DFQATT and CDR2 SNEGSKA (reference sequence). V shed 3 bases and J shed 1 base, with 6 bases lying between them. The CDR3 nucleotides are TGCAGTGCTAGGAGGGCCCAAGAGACCCAGTACTTC. It is translated as CSARRAQETQYF.

This clonotype came up a few times. An end of the junction differs from the germline gene, which may be a read error. The J gene is TRBJ2-2, the V gene TRBV7-7; TRBD1 might be the D (5 bases). The V gene's germline CDR1 is SSHAT and CDR2 FNYEAQ (reference sequence). The CDR3 runs 12 residues. In DNA form, the CDR3 reads TGTGCTAGCAGACCCAGGGACGGGGAGCTGTTTTTT. It codes for CASRPRDGELFF. The full variable domain, in which reference TRBV7-7 and TRBJ2-2 provide the parts outside the CDR3, is GAGVSQSPRYKVTKRGQDVTLRCDPISSHATLYWYQQALGQGPEFLTYFNYEAQPDKSGLPSDRFSAERPEGSISTLTIQRTEQRDSAMYRCASRPRDGELFFGEGSRLTVL.

The sample holds many counts of this clonotype. The chain links TRBV28 to TRBJ2-3; the match to TRBD1 covers 7 bases. There are 16 residues in the CDR3. V trimming: 4 bases; J trimming: 2 bases; junction bases outside the gene matches: 9. Germline CDR1 MDHEN, CDR2 SYDVKM. The CDR3 loop is CASSSIRQGNTDTQYF. CDR3 coding DNA: TGTGCCAGCAGTTCCATTCGACAGGGCAACACAGATACGCAGTATTTT.

Many counts were recorded for this clonotype. This rearrangement joins TRBV7-9 to TRBJ2-7, with D unclear. The CDR3 has 13 residues. Germline CDR1 and CDR2: SEHNR and FQNEAQ (reference sequence). V shed 3 bases and J shed 7 bases, with 13 bases lying between them. CDR3 nucleotides: TGTGCCAGCAGCTTCAAGGGCCCAGGAGAGCAGTACTTC. Amino acid sequence: CASSFKGPGEQYF.

This clonotype was counted between two and nine times. It may be a read error: a sequence one base away is much more abundant. The chain carries TRBV7-9 and TRBJ2-1; D is ambiguous. The germline gives CDR1 SEHNR, CDR2 FQNEAQ (reference sequence). The CDR3 sequence is 16 residues long. The CDR3 sequence: CTSSLELGSPYNEQFF. DNA of the CDR3: TGTACCAGCAGCTTAGAACTGGGAAGCCCCTACAATGAGCAGTTCTTC. The full variable domain, completed using reference TRBV7-9 and TRBJ2-1, is DTGVSQNPRHKITKRGQNVTFRCDPISEHNRLYWYRQTLGQGPEFLTYFQNEAQLEKSRLLSDRFSAERPKGSFSTLEIQRTEQGDSAMYLCTSSLELGSPYNEQFFGPGTRLTVL.

This clonotype was recorded at least ten times. This chain uses TRBV11-2 with TRBJ2-5, with D possibly TRBD2 on 6 matching bases. Trimming left V 2 bases short and J 4 bases short, with 14 bases between. The CDR3 runs to 15 residues. CDR1 and CDR2 from the germline V gene are SGHAT and FQNNGV. CDR3 residues: CASSLRVGGAETQYF. In nucleotides, the CDR3 is TGTGCCAGCAGCTTACGGGTGGGGGGAGCAGAGACCCAGTACTTC.

This clonotype was recorded at least ten times. The chain has TRBV18 and TRBJ2-5; 8 bases match TRBD1. V shed 0 bases, J shed 4 bases, and the junction held 7 bases outside the gene matches. Germline values: CDR1 KGHSH, CDR2 LQKENI. CDR3 length equals 16 residues. This CDR3 is CASSPPRTQGGETQYF. In nucleotides, the CDR3 is TGTGCCAGCTCACCACCGAGGACACAGGGGGGAGAGACCCAGTACTTC.

This clonotype came up a few times. The chain is built from TRBV25-1 and TRBJ2-7; TRBD1 matches at 8 bases. Germline CDR1 MGHDK, CDR2 SYGVNS. Trimming took 4 bases from V and 4 from J; bases not matched to a gene: 12. The CDR3 is 16 amino acids. The CDR3 DNA sequence: TGTGCCAGCAGTGGACGTTCCGGGACAGGTCATTACGAGCAGTACTTC. Encoded protein: CASSGRSGTGHYEQYF.

This clonotype was seen many times. The chain has TRBV11-2 and TRBJ2-7; unclear D gene. CDR3 size: 13 residues. Germline V gene lookup returns CDR1 SGHAT and CDR2 FQNNGV. The ends were cut back, 0 bases at V and 3 bases at J, with 6 bases in the middle. The CDR3 coding sequence is TGTGCCAGCAGCTTAGATCCTAGCTACGAGCAGTACTTC. Amino acids: CASSLDPSYEQYF.